This T cell receptor (beta chain) was retrieved from a study of blood T cell repertoires in COVID-19. The wider study: Samples representing acute and convalescent COVID-19 were sourced from the United States, Italy and Spain. The analysed material was cDNA or gDNA that came from T cells, B-cell-depleted T cells, or PBMCs.

The CDR3 spans 15 residues. Germline assignment: CDR1 MNHEY and CDR2 SVGEGT. V shed 6 bases and J shed 0 bases, with 15 bases lying between them. While infection was still active, Seattle patients were enrolled and then followed longitudinally. Study processing details: It was from reference gene primer amplification that nucleated cell counts were estimated. Clones were sequenced by immunoSEQ multiplex PCR, and TCRdb holds only the in-frame ones, with some missing. From that table come the V and J calls and clone size; the DNA was used to work out D and trimming. The sample shows about 160,000 clones, 80% to 95% of them seen only once.

This receptor was obtained from a man aged 25-45 years with COVID-19, enrolled during active disease. The chain carries TRBV6-2 or TRBV6-3 and TRBJ2-7; D is ambiguous. Sequencing was carried out using peripheral blood. The CDR3 is CASSPPAARSYEQYF. The DNA of the CDR3 is TGTGCCAGCAGCCCCCCTGCGGCCCGCTCCTACGAGCAGTACTTC.